What follows are 29 T cell receptor beta chains derived from one specimen sequenced in a study of T cells after yellow fever vaccination. Via MiXCR, TCRdb re-called the 5' RACE reads, giving one row per CDR3 protein. The sample yields under 250,000 distinct CDR3 sequences, around 7% seen once. The sequencing used CD4+ T cells sorted from PBMCs, collected 15 days after the yellow fever booster vaccination. The origin of the receptors is a man aged 25-45 years who received the YFV17D yellow fever vaccine.

This clonotype was seen repeatedly, ten times or more. CDR3 in amino acids: CSVVGRMGAYEQYF. In DNA form, the CDR3 reads TGCAGCGTTGTGGGTAGGATGGGGGCCTACGAGCAGTACTTC. The J gene is TRBJ2-7, the V gene TRBV29-1; either TRBD1 or TRBD2 may supply D (5 bases each). The CDR3 spans 14 residues. V was pared by 4 bases and J by 2 bases, with 15 bases between. Germline CDR1 SQVTM, CDR2 ANQGSEA.

In this sample, this clonotype turned up many times. The V call is TRBV12-3 or TRBV12-4, the J call TRBJ2-5; D tentatively reads TRBD1 or TRBD2 (5 bases each). This CDR3 is built from 14 residues. V was trimmed by 5 bases and J by 9 bases, leaving 19 bases between them. The CDR3 DNA follows: TGTGCCAGCAGTAACCGGGACCCGGGTGAGGCCCAGTACTTC. Protein sequence: CASSNRDPGEAQYF.

The CDR3 DNA reads TGTGCCAGCAGTTTCAATCGCCCCGGGACTAGCGGGGCTGGAGATACGCAGTATTTT. Translated, it gives CASSFNRPGTSGAGDTQYF. The rearrangement joins TRBV12-3 or TRBV12-4 to TRBJ2-3; TRBD2 matches 13 bases. This CDR3 is 19 amino acids long. V was pared by 3 bases and J by 5 bases, with 14 bases of the junction left unmatched.

V is TRBV20-1 and J is TRBJ2-7; D unclear. Germline CDR1 DFQATT, CDR2 SNEGSKA (reference sequence). The CDR3 sequence is 16 residues long. V lost 2 bases and J lost 4, with 21 bases in between. CDR3 loop: CSARIIRSSNSYEQYF. The CDR3 nucleotides are TGCAGTGCTAGAATAATTCGCTCCTCAAATTCATACGAGCAGTACTTC.

J is TRBJ2-7 and V is TRBV5-1; 9 bases agree with TRBD2. The junction had 8 bases not matched to a gene; V was cut back by 1 base and J by 6 bases. From germline, CDR1 is SGHRS and CDR2 YFSETQ. The CDR3 has 15 residues. CDR3 sequence reads: CASSLRTSADSEQYF. In DNA, the CDR3 is TGCGCCAGCAGCTTGCGGACTAGCGCTGATTCCGAGCAGTACTTC.

This clonotype was seen at least ten times. This chain links TRBV7-8 with TRBJ2-7; the match to TRBD2 covers 13 bases. Germline V gene data show CDR1 as SGHVS and CDR2 as FQNEAQ. The CDR3 contains 15 residues. V gave up 4 bases and J gave up 4 bases; unmatched junction bases: 4. The CDR3 bases are TGTGCCAGCAGCTGGACTAGCGGGAGCCCGTACGAGCAGTACTTC. Protein: CASSWTSGSPYEQYF.

This clonotype was seen repeatedly, ten times or more. V gene TRBV19 combines with J gene TRBJ1-5; D is unresolved. CDR1 LNHDA and CDR2 SQIVND come from the germline V gene (reference sequence). The CDR3 runs to 12 residues. Between the trimmed V and J ends, which lost 6 bases and 4 bases, there was a span of 7 bases. In nucleotides, the CDR3 is TGTGCCAGTAGCGAAGTTAATCAGCCCCAGCATTTT. It is translated as CASSEVNQPQHF.

This clonotype was found a few times. This chain connects TRBV12-3 or TRBV12-4 to TRBJ2-2, with unresolved D. CDR3 length equals 17 residues. Deletions cut 1 base from V and 8 bases from J, with 20 bases between. As DNA, the CDR3 is TGTGCCAGCAGTTTAGGCCGGAAGGGTCGAATTTCTGGGGAGCTGTTTTTT. Residues: CASSLGRKGRISGELFF.

This clonotype was observed a few times. This chain joins TRBV19 and TRBJ1-5, with 9 bases identical to TRBD1. Germline V gene lookup returns CDR1 LNHDA and CDR2 SQIVND (reference sequence). J was trimmed by 7 bases and V by 5 bases; bases with no gene match: 12. The CDR3 totals 16 residues. The chain's CDR3 is CASSPGGGQGGQPQHF. CDR3 bases: TGTGCCAGTAGTCCCGGCGGGGGACAGGGTGGCCAGCCCCAGCATTTT. Looking up the rest from reference TRBV19 and TRBJ1-5 gives the full variable domain: DGGITQSPKYLFRKEGQNVTLSCEQNLNHDAMYWYRQDPGQGLRLIYYSQIVNDFQKGDIAEGYSVSREKKESFPLTVTSAQKNPTAFYLCASSPGGGQGGQPQHFGDGTRLSIL.

This clonotype was observed at least ten times. The J gene is TRBJ2-7, the V gene TRBV5-1, with D perhaps TRBD2 (6 bases). V was trimmed by 1 base and J by 9 bases, leaving 17 bases between them. The germline V gene encodes CDR1 SGHRS and CDR2 YFSETQ. CDR3 length equals 14 residues. CDR3 amino acids: CASSLPGQPRGQYF. The CDR3 DNA reads as TGCGCCAGCAGCTTGCCCGGTCAACCGCGGGGGCAGTACTTC.

This clonotype has a count of ten or more. The gene calls are TRBV5-1 and TRBJ2-7, with D uncertain. Trimming removed 0 bases from V and 3 bases from J, with 10 bases in between. The germline CDR1 and CDR2 sequences are SGHRS and YFSETQ. The CDR3 loop spans 14 amino acids. The CDR3 DNA reads TGCGCCAGCAGCTTGGACGGCAACGTCTACGAGCAGTACTTC. Translated: CASSLDGNVYEQYF. The full variable domain, rest sourced from reference TRBV5-1 and TRBJ2-7, is KAGVTQTPRYLIKTRGQQVTLSCSPISGHRSVSWYQQTPGQGLQFLFEYFSETQRNKGNFPGRFSGRQFSNSRSEMNVSTLELGDSALYLCASSLDGNVYEQYFGPGTRLTVT.

This clonotype was counted many times. The V gene is TRBV5-1, the J gene TRBJ1-4; D uncertain. Germline values: CDR1 SGHRS, CDR2 YFSETQ. V was trimmed by 0 bases and J by 2 bases, leaving 11 bases between them. The CDR3 is made up of 16 amino acids. In nucleotides, the CDR3 is TGCGCCAGCAGCTTGGCCGGGATCGAGACTAATGAAAAACTGTTTTTT. Protein: CASSLAGIETNEKLFF.

This clonotype showed up just a few times. V and J are TRBV6-5 and TRBJ2-2; D gene unclear. In germline, CDR1 is MNHEY, CDR2 SVGAGI. With 6 bases removed from V and 4 bases from J, the gap between germline ends came to 12 bases. CDR3 length: 14 amino acids. This CDR3 reads CASRARAGTGELFF. CDR3 bases: TGTGCCAGCAGAGCCCGGGCAGGCACCGGGGAGCTGTTTTTT.

The chain uses TRBV10-3 and TRBJ2-1, with 12 bases that match TRBD2. Germline CDR1 is ENHRY and CDR2 is SYGVKD. Trimming removed 3 bases from V and 6 bases from J; junction bases left unmatched: 3. CDR3 size: 15 residues. CDR3 residues: CAISELAGGGNEQFF. The DNA for the CDR3 is TGTGCCATCAGTGAACTAGCGGGAGGTGGCAATGAGCAGTTCTTC.

The CDR3 nucleotides are TGCGCCAGCAGCCTCTCGGGCGGGAGGGCCTTCAATGAGCAGTTCTTC. Amino acids: CASSLSGGRAFNEQFF. The chain links TRBV4-3 to TRBJ2-1; 9 nucleotides line up with TRBD2. The length of the CDR3 is 16 residues. The V gene end was trimmed by 4 bases and the J gene end by 6 bases; junction bases not matched to a gene: 10. Germline CDR1 and CDR2: LGHNA and YSLEER.

This clonotype was observed many times. J is TRBJ2-2 and V is TRBV12-3 or TRBV12-4, with TRBD1 as a possible D gene (5 bases). V lost 6 bases and J lost 8, with 13 bases in between. CDR3 length: 13 residues. The CDR3 here is CASRGPGVGELFF. For the CDR3, the DNA is TGTGCCAGCAGGGGGCCCGGTGTAGGGGAGCTGTTTTTT.

The chain links TRBV27 to TRBJ1-1; a weak D match, TRBD1 (5 bases). In germline, CDR1 is MNHEY, CDR2 SMNVEV (reference sequence). The CDR3 is made up of 14 amino acids. V was cut by 3 bases and J by 4 bases, with 12 bases left in between. CDR3 in DNA: TGTGCCAGCAGTTTCTTAGGGGAGACCACTGAAGCTTTCTTT. Its translation: CASSFLGETTEAFF.

The chain uses TRBV28 and TRBJ2-7, with D possibly matching TRBD2 (5 bases). The CDR3 is 15 amino acids. Germline values: CDR1 MDHEN, CDR2 SYDVKM. Deletions cut 4 bases from V and 7 bases from J, with 20 bases between. Written as DNA, the CDR3 is TGTGCCAGCAGTTCACGCGCGGAGGTTTTAGTGGAGCAGTACTTC. The encoded protein is CASSSRAEVLVEQYF. Looking up the rest from reference TRBV28 and TRBJ2-7 gives the full variable domain: DVKVTQSSRYLVKRTGEKVFLECVQDMDHENMFWYRQDPGLGLRLIYFSYDVKMKEKGDIPEGYSVSREKKERFSLILESASTNQTSMYLCASSSRAEVLVEQYFGPGTRLTVT.

This clonotype was seen repeatedly, ten times or more. The chain joins TRBV20-1 to TRBJ1-2; 10 positions agree with TRBD1. The CDR3 spans 15 residues. In germline, CDR1 is DFQATT, CDR2 SNEGSKA (reference sequence). Losses at the gene ends were 1 base for V and 2 bases for J; bases not matched to a gene: 4. The CDR3 nucleotides are TGCAGTGCTAGAGGGGGACAGGGGACCAACTATGGCTACACCTTC. Encoded protein: CSARGGQGTNYGYTF.

The gene calls are TRBV4-2 and TRBJ2-1, with TRBD2 matching 7 bases. Germline V CDR1 and CDR2: LGHNA, YNFKEQ. CDR3 length equals 18 residues. The J segment lost 8 bases and the V segment lost 0 bases, leaving 16 bases of the junction unmatched. DNA for the CDR3: TGTGCCAGCAGCCAAGATCGTTCAACGGGACTAATTTGGGATGAGCAGTTCTTC. Amino acids: CASSQDRSTGLIWDEQFF.

The genes are TRBV5-5 and TRBJ2-3, with D possibly matching TRBD1 (5 bases). Deletions cut 0 bases from V and 2 bases from J, with 10 bases between. Per germline, CDR1 SGHKS and CDR2 YYEKEE (reference sequence). This CDR3 comprises 15 residues. In nucleotides, the CDR3 is TGTGCCAGCAGCTTGGGTACAGGAATCACAGATACGCAGTATTTT. Amino acid sequence: CASSLGTGITDTQYF.

Points on this clonotype: Mismatch with germline at one junction end may stem from a read error. The chain combines TRBV5-5 with TRBJ2-5, with 7 positions matching TRBD1. CDR1 and CDR2 (germline): SGHKS, YYEKEE (reference sequence). There are 13 residues in the CDR3. DNA for the CDR3: TGTGCCAGCAACTTGGGGACAGAAGAGACCCAGTACTTC. This sequence encodes CASNLGTEETQYF.

The chain uses TRBV6-5 and TRBJ2-3; D is ambiguous. Trimming shortened V by 2 bases and J by 0 bases, and 9 bases separated the two germline ends. The germline V gene encodes CDR1 MNHEY and CDR2 SVGAGI. This CDR3 is 15 amino acids long. In nucleotides, the CDR3 is TGTGCCAGCAGTTACGTCGTCTCTAGCACAGATACGCAGTATTTT. Encoded protein: CASSYVVSSTDTQYF.

This clonotype was recorded many times. This chain uses TRBV20-1 with TRBJ2-5, with D unclear. Germline lookup yields CDR1 DFQATT and CDR2 SNEGSKA (reference sequence). V gave up 6 bases and J gave up 5 bases, with 10 bases separating them. CDR3 length: 11 residues. The CDR3 DNA reads as TGCAGTGCCGGGTGGTCGGAGACCCAGTACTTC. Its protein product is CSAGWSETQYF.

CDR3 residues: CASSPTRNNYEQYF. CDR3 DNA sequence: TGTGCCAGCTCACCGACCAGGAATAACTACGAGCAGTACTTC. V gene TRBV18 combines with J gene TRBJ2-7; no definite D call. The CDR3 consists of 14 residues. V lost 3 bases and J lost 3, with 12 bases in between. Germline V gene lookup returns CDR1 KGHSH and CDR2 LQKENI.

To note about this clonotype: The junction shows a germline mismatch at one end, possibly a read error. The genes are TRBV10-3 and TRBJ1-4; D is ambiguous. Per germline, CDR1 ENHRY and CDR2 SYGVKD. This CDR3 is built from 13 residues. The CDR3 DNA sequence: TGCGCCATCAGTGTCGGAATTAATGAAAAACTGTTTTTT. Residues: CAISVGINEKLFF.

The J gene is TRBJ2-1, the V gene TRBV10-3; no clear D. V was pared by 3 bases and J by 0 bases, with 0 bases between. The germline V gene has CDR1 ENHRY and CDR2 SYGVKD. The CDR3 extends over 12 amino acids. The CDR3 loop is CAISDSYNEQFF. CDR3 in DNA: TGTGCCATCAGTGACTCCTACAATGAGCAGTTCTTC.

This clonotype was detected only a few times. The chain employs TRBV6-5 and TRBJ2-1; 10 bases are a match to TRBD2. The CDR3 is made up of 16 amino acids. In germline, CDR1 is MNHEY, CDR2 SVGAGI. With V trimmed by 0 bases and J by 7 bases, 6 bases remained unmatched. CDR3 coding DNA: TGTGCCAGCAGTTACTCTACTAGCGGGAAAGGGAATGAGCAGTTCTTC. It specifies CASSYSTSGKGNEQFF.

This clonotype was seen only a few times. The genes are TRBV25-1 and TRBJ1-4; D remains ambiguous. Germline V gene lookup returns CDR1 MGHDK and CDR2 SYGVNS. V was cut by 1 base and J by 7 bases, with 10 bases left in between. The CDR3 runs to 14 residues. CDR3 protein: CASSEFESGEKLFF. As DNA, the CDR3 is TGTGCCAGCAGTGAATTTGAGAGCGGTGAAAAACTGTTTTTT.